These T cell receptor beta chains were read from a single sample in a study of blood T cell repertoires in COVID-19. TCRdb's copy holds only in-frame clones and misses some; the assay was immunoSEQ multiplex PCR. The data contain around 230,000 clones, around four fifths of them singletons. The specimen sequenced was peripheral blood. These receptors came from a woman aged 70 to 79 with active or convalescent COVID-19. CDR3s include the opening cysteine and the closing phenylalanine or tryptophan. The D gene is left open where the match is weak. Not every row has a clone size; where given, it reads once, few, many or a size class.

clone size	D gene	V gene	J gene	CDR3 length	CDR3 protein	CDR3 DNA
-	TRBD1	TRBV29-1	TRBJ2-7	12	CSGGQGYYEQYF	TGCAGCGGAGGACAGGGCTACTACGAGCAGTACTTC
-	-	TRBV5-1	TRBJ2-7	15	CASSLADDRTYEQYF	TGCGCCAGCAGCTTGGCCGACGACAGGACCTACGAGCAGTACTTC
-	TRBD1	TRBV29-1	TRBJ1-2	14	CSVSEGQRIDGYTF	TGCAGCGTCAGTGAGGGACAGAGGATTGATGGCTACACCTTC
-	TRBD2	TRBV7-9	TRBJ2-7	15	CASSRGTSATYEQYF	TGTGCCAGCAGCCGCGGGACTAGCGCAACCTACGAGCAGTACTTC
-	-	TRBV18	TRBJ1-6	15	CASSPQNLYNSPLHF	TGTGCCAGCTCACCACAAAATCTCTATAATTCACCCCTCCACTTT
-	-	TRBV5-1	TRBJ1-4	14	CASRNPRSDEKLFF	TGCGCCAGCCGAAACCCGAGATCCGATGAAAAACTGTTTTTT
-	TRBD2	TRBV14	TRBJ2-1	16	CASSAQLAGGGTEQFF	TGTGCCAGCAGCGCGCAACTAGCGGGAGGGGGTACTGAGCAGTTCTTC
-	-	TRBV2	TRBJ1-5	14	CASSDSDLNQPQHF	TGTGCCAGCAGTGATAGCGACCTAAATCAGCCCCAGCATTTT
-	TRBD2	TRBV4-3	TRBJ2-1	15	CASSPNGLAYNEQFF	TGCGCCAGCAGCCCCAACGGACTAGCGTACAATGAGCAGTTCTTC
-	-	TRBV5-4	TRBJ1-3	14	CASSLATAGNTIYF	TGTGCCAGCAGCTTGGCGACAGCTGGAAACACCATATATTTT
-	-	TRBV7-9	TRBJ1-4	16	CASSPRGGTADEKLFF	TGTGCCAGCAGCCCGAGGGGAGGGACCGCGGATGAAAAACTGTTTTTT
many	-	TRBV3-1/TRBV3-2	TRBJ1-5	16	CASSPRIATPNQPQHF	TGTGCCAGCAGTCCAAGAATCGCCACACCCAATCAGCCCCAGCATTTT
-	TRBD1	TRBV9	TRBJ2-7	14	CASSPQGVSYEQYF	TGTGCCAGCAGCCCCCAGGGGGTTAGCTACGAGCAGTACTTC
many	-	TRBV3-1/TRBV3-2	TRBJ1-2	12	CASSLRRDGYTF	TGTGCCAGCAGCCTCCGGCGGGATGGCTACACCTTC
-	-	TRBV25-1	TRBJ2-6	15	CASSEGGAGANVLTF	TGTGCCAGCAGTGAAGGAGGGGCCGGGGCCAACGTCCTGACTTTC
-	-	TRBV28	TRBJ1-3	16	CASSGGGPFSGNTIYF	TGTGCCAGCAGTGGGGGGGGACCGTTCTCTGGAAACACCATATATTTT
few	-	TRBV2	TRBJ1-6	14	CASSEALRGSPLHF	TGTGCCAGCAGTGAAGCGCTTCGGGGTTCACCCCTCCACTTT
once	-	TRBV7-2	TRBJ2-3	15	CASSLAGLSTDTQYF	TGTGCCAGCAGCCTGGCGGGGCTGAGCACAGATACGCAGTATTTT
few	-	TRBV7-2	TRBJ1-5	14	CASSLAGSNQPQHF	TGTGCCAGCAGCCTGGCAGGAAGCAATCAGCCCCAGCATTTT
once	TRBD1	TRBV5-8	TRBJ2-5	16	CASSSPWDSQEETQYF	TGTGCCAGCAGCTCGCCTTGGGACAGTCAAGAAGAGACCCAGTACTTC
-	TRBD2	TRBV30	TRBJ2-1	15	CAWSFGLASYNEQFF	TGTGCCTGGAGTTTCGGACTAGCGAGTTACAATGAGCAGTTCTTC
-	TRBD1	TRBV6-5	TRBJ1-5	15	CASRNTGADNQPQHF	TGTGCCAGTAGAAATACAGGGGCCGACAATCAGCCCCAGCATTTT
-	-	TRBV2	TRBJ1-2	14	CASSWTEQSYGYTF	TGTGCCAGCAGTTGGACAGAACAAAGCTATGGCTACACCTTC
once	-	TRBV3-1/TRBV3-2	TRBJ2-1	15	CASSQDPGWINEQFF	TGTGCCAGCAGCCAAGACCCAGGGTGGATCAATGAGCAGTTCTTC
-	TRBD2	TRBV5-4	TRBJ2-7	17	CASSPGRGPGVAYEQYF	TGTGCCAGCAGCCCTGGGAGGGGACCTGGGGTCGCCTACGAGCAGTACTTC
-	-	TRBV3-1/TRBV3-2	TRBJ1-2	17	CASSPNDPAAGGYGYTF	TGTGCCAGCAGCCCAAATGACCCTGCGGCGGGAGGCTATGGCTACACCTTC
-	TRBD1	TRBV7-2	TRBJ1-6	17	CASSLVGSDRAGSPLHF	TGTGCCAGCAGCTTAGTAGGATCGGACAGGGCTGGGTCACCCCTCCACTTT
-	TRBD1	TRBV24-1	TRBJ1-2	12	CATRTGDYGYTF	TGTGCCACCAGGACAGGGGACTATGGCTACACCTTC
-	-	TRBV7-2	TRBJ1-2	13	CAEGDTVFGGYTF	TGTGCCGAAGGGGACACTGTTTTTGGTGGCTACACCTTC
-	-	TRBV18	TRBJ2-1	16	CASSPLGSPVYNEQFF	TGTGCCAGCTCACCCTTAGGGAGTCCAGTCTACAATGAGCAGTTCTTC
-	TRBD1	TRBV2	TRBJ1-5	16	CASRGDSFYSNQPQHF	TGTGCCAGCAGGGGGGACAGTTTTTATAGCAATCAGCCCCAGCATTTT